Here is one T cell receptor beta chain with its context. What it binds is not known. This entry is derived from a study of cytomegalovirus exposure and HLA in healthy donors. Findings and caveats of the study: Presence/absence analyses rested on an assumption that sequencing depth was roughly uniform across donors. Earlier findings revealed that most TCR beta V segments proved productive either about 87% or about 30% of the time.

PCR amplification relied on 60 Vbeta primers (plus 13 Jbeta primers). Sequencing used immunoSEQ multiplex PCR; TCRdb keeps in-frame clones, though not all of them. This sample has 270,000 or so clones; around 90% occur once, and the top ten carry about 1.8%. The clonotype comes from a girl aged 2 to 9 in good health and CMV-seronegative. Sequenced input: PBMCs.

The CDR3 DNA is TGTGCCAGCAGTCTAGCTATCGAAGCTTTCTTT. Its protein is CASSLAIEAFF. This rearrangement joins TRBV6-1 to TRBJ1-1, with D unclear. The germline V gene encodes CDR1 MNHNS and CDR2 SASEGT. This CDR3 has 11 amino acids. V was cut by 5 bases and J by 8 bases, with 9 bases left in between.